These 8 T cell receptor beta chains share one sample of origin, sequenced in a study of technical replicates of blood from a handful of donors. Profiled with immunoSEQ multiplex PCR; TCRdb holds only in-frame clones, not every one. The table records some 79,000 clones, roughly 94% of them present only once. The sequenced sample was T cells isolated from PBMCs. These receptors all come from a human donor in good health.

The V gene is TRBV6-5, the J gene TRBJ2-7; D not resolved. This CDR3 spans 13 amino acids. CDR1 MNHEY and CDR2 SVGAGI come from the germline V gene. V lost 3 bases and J lost 0, with 6 bases in between. Here the CDR3 reads CASSYEISYEQYF. The CDR3 bases are TGTGCCAGCAGTTATGAGATCTCCTACGAGCAGTACTTC.

The V and J genes are TRBV5-1 and TRBJ1-1; D unresolved. The CDR3 length is 14 residues. Looked up from germline, CDR1 is SGHRS and CDR2 is YFSETQ. V was shortened by 1 base and J by 0 bases, with 7 bases between the two germline ends. CDR3 nucleotides: TGCGCCAGCAGCTTGTATCACATGAACACTGAAGCTTTCTTT. Translating gives CASSLYHMNTEAFF.

The chain combines TRBV15 with TRBJ2-3; TRBD1 matches 9 bases. J was trimmed by 1 base and V by 3 bases; bases with no gene match: 2. This CDR3 has 15 amino acids. Germline values: CDR1 LNHNV, CDR2 YYDKDF (reference sequence). CDR3 residues: CATSSRTGGTDTQYF. CDR3 DNA: TGTGCCACCAGCAGCCGGACAGGGGGCACAGATACGCAGTATTTT.

The rearrangement uses TRBV2 and TRBJ2-7, with TRBD1 matching 7 bases. Germline V gives CDR1 SNHLY, CDR2 FYNNEI. J lost 2 bases, V lost 4 bases, and 5 bases had no gene match. The CDR3 sequence is 14 residues long. The CDR3 DNA sequence: TGTGCCAGCAGTGTCAAGGGGGCAACCTACGAGCAGTACTTC. As protein: CASSVKGATYEQYF.

The CDR3: CASNPVSEETQYF. The DNA of the CDR3 is TGTGCCAGCAACCCAGTCTCAGAAGAGACCCAGTACTTC. The chain joins TRBV6-5 to TRBJ2-5; D unclear. Germline-derived CDR1 and CDR2 are MNHEY and SVGAGI. There are 13 residues in the CDR3. Trimming removed 7 bases from V and 3 bases from J, with 12 bases in between.

This rearrangement joins TRBV5-4 to TRBJ1-2, with a weak D call TRBD1 (5 bases). In germline, CDR1 is SGHNT, CDR2 YYREEE (reference sequence). Trimming removed 4 bases at V and 3 bases at J, with 16 bases between. This CDR3 contains 15 residues. DNA for the CDR3: TGTGCCAGCAGCCGTGCGGGGGTGGGGGACTATGGCTACACCTTC. Its translation is CASSRAGVGDYGYTF.

V is TRBV19 and J is TRBJ2-6; 10 nucleotides agree with TRBD1. Looked up from germline, CDR1 is LNHDA and CDR2 is SQIVND (reference sequence). The junction had 9 bases not matched to a gene; V was cut back by 3 bases and J by 4 bases. The CDR3 is 18 amino acids. CDR3 in DNA: TGTGCCAGTAGTATGACAGGGGGCGCCTCTCTCGGGGCCAACGTCCTGACTTTC. Residues: CASSMTGGASLGANVLTF.

The chain links TRBV5-4 to TRBJ1-4; D unclear. This CDR3 contains 13 residues. The V end lost 3 bases, the J end lost 4 bases, and 7 bases lay between the germline ends. Germline CDR1 and CDR2: SGHNT and YYREEE (reference sequence). In DNA form, the CDR3 reads TGTGCCAGCAGCTCCGCGGATAATGAAAAACTGTTTTTT. Its protein product is CASSSADNEKLFF.